This note documents a single T cell receptor (beta chain) sequence. The antigen is not known. Fresh peripheral blood, about 9.9 ml, yielded the PBMCs. Germline V gene lookup returns CDR1 SGHKS and CDR2 YYEKEE (reference sequence). V shed 4 bases, J shed 7 bases, and the junction held 7 bases outside the gene matches. The CDR3 consists of 14 residues. The source of the sample is a study of T cells in Graves' hyperthyroidism and ophthalmopathy. The overall study: Staff took peripheral blood when the initial diagnosis was made, before any treatment began.

Broader study findings: It was a median about 6 months before onset that the model predicted ophthalmopathy.

Amplified TCR beta CDR3 regions came from RNA transcripts. First-round RT-PCR of the TCR CDR3 relied on the HTBI primer set. One entry per CDR3 protein, called by TCRdb with MiXCR from the multiplex PCR reads. The sample carries around 700,000 distinct CDR3 sequences, under 20% recorded once. Source material: blood. The receptor's source is a woman aged 45-60 years with Graves' hyperthyroidism that later progressed to Graves' ophthalmopathy. The chain has TRBV5-5 and TRBJ2-3; 9 bases line up with TRBD2. DNA of the CDR3: TGTGCCAGCAGCGTCAGCGGGGGGCGAAATACGCAGTATTTT. Its protein is CASSVSGGRNTQYF. Together with reference TRBV5-5 and TRBJ2-3, the CDR3 gives the full variable domain: DAGVTQSPTHLIKTRGQQVTLRCSPISGHKSVSWYQQVLGQGPQFIFQYYEKEERGRGNFPDRFSARQFPNYSSELNVNALLLGDSALYLCASSVSGGRNTQYFGPGTRLTVL.